This section outlines one TCR beta chain sequence together with its context. The data stem from a study of cytomegalovirus exposure and HLA in healthy donors. This PCR relied on a set of 60 Vbeta primers and 13 Jbeta primers. The table came from immunoSEQ multiplex PCR; TCRdb's copy has only in-frame clones and leaves some out. This sample has under 250,000 clones, with 75% to 80% found just once. The J segment lost 0 bases and the V segment lost 8 bases, leaving 3 bases of the junction unmatched. The germline V gene has CDR1 MNHNS and CDR2 SASEGT. The CDR3 totals 13 residues. This chain uses TRBV6-1 with TRBJ1-2, with 7 nucleotides matching TRBD1. Material: PBMCs. The sequence was collected from a male donor in good health and CMV-seronegative. The CDR3 loop reads CASGGTANYGYTF. The DNA for the CDR3 is TGTGCCAGCGGTGGGACAGCTAACTATGGCTACACCTTC.